The 29 T cell receptor beta chains given below trace back to one sample, sequenced in a study of blood T cell repertoires in COVID-19. Some clones are missing from TCRdb's copy, which holds only in-frame ones; the method was immunoSEQ multiplex PCR. The repertoire includes some 85,000 clones, approximately 90% of them detected once, and over 7% sits in the top ten. Sequenced material: peripheral blood. The source of these receptors is a man between 50 and 59 years old with acute or convalescent COVID-19.

This clone has a single count. This sequence joins TRBV24-1 and TRBJ2-1, with TRBD2 identical over 11 bases. V trimming: 6 bases; J trimming: 4 bases; junction bases outside the gene matches: 4. Germline V gene data show CDR1 as KGHDR and CDR2 as SFDVKD. This CDR3 is 15 amino acids long. CDR3 nucleotides: TGTGCCACCAGTCCCGGGACTAGCGGATACAATGAGCAGTTCTTC. It specifies CATSPGTSGYNEQFF.

V is TRBV5-1 and J is TRBJ2-1; D unresolved. V was clipped by 0 bases and J by 8 bases, with 9 bases between them. The CDR3 spans 13 residues. Germline V lookup: CDR1 SGHRS, CDR2 YFSETQ. The CDR3 spells CASSLAIRDEQFF. The DNA for the CDR3 is TGCGCCAGCAGCTTGGCCATTCGGGATGAGCAGTTCTTC.

The chain is built from TRBV7-3 and TRBJ1-6; 7 bases agree with TRBD1. With V trimmed by 5 bases and J by 7 bases, 17 bases remained unmatched. The germline V gene encodes CDR1 SGHTA and CDR2 FQGTGA. The CDR3 consists of 18 residues. The CDR3 region is CASSPTLSTGRKNSPLHF. DNA for the CDR3: TGTGCCAGCAGCCCTACCCTTTCGACAGGGAGGAAAAATTCACCCCTCCACTTT.

The genes are TRBV12-3 or TRBV12-4 and TRBJ1-2, with 7 bases matching TRBD1. J was trimmed by 7 bases and V by 3 bases; bases with no gene match: 5. The CDR3 is 13 residues long. The CDR3 bases are TGTGCCAGCAGTTTCACAGGGGATCTTGGCTACACCTTC. Translation gives CASSFTGDLGYTF.

The chain links TRBV15 to TRBJ1-5; D is perhaps TRBD1 (6 bases). The CDR3 spans 16 residues. Germline-derived CDR1 and CDR2 are LNHNV and YYDKDF (reference sequence). Trimming cost V 2 bases and J 2 bases, with 13 bases left between them. CDR3 region: CATSRSGVVGNQPQHF. Written as DNA, the CDR3 is TGTGCCACCAGCAGATCAGGGGTGGTGGGCAATCAGCCCCAGCATTTT.

The rearrangement uses TRBV18 and TRBJ2-7; 7 positions agree with TRBD1. The CDR3 is 14 amino acids. J gave up 1 base and V 4 bases, and 4 bases lay outside the gene matches. Germline V gives CDR1 KGHSH, CDR2 LQKENI. The CDR3 sequence is CASSLTGVSYEQYF. The CDR3 nucleotides are TGTGCCAGCTCACTTACAGGGGTGTCCTACGAGCAGTACTTC.

The rearrangement uses TRBV4-1 and TRBJ1-2; D gene unclear. The CDR3 loop spans 14 amino acids. Trimming took off 0 bases at V and 4 bases at J, with 9 bases between the two ends. Germline V gene lookup returns CDR1 MGHRA and CDR2 YSYEKL. The DNA for the CDR3 is TGCGCCAGCAGCCAAGATGAGGGTACCTATGGCTACACCTTC. Its translation is CASSQDEGTYGYTF.

This chain links TRBV13 with TRBJ1-1; maybe TRBD1 (6 bases). CDR1 is PRHDT, CDR2 FYEKMQ, per germline (reference sequence). V was shortened by 5 bases and J by 5 bases, with 15 bases between the two germline ends. CDR3 length equals 14 residues. The CDR3 DNA sequence: TGTGCCAGCAGCCTTCGACAAAGGGGGACTGAAGCTTTCTTT. Protein: CASSLRQRGTEAFF.

This clone occurred a few times. The chain uses TRBV10-3 and TRBJ1-5; D may be TRBD1 (5 bases). The CDR3 length is 15 residues. CDR1 and CDR2 (germline): ENHRY, SYGVKD. V gave up 6 bases and J gave up 0 bases, with 12 bases separating them. The CDR3 region is CAIRETGDSNQPQHF. CDR3 bases: TGTGCCATCAGGGAAACAGGCGATAGCAATCAGCCCCAGCATTTT.

The J gene is TRBJ2-3, the V gene TRBV18, with 11 bases matching TRBD1. The V segment lost 3 bases and the J segment 11 bases; nucleotides outside the gene matches: 7. Germline CDR1 KGHSH, CDR2 LQKENI. There are 14 residues in the CDR3. The CDR3 is CASSPWTGGDGQYF. In DNA form, the CDR3 reads TGTGCCAGCTCACCTTGGACAGGGGGCGACGGGCAGTATTTT.

The rearrangement links TRBV28 to TRBJ1-5, with 8 bases that match TRBD1. This CDR3 is 14 amino acids long. Trimming removed 7 bases from V and 6 bases from J; junction bases left unmatched: 8. Looked up from germline, CDR1 is MDHEN and CDR2 is SYDVKM. The CDR3 loop is CASTNTGGSQPQHF. The CDR3 DNA reads as TGTGCCAGCACTAATACAGGGGGTAGTCAGCCCCAGCATTTT.

The chain has TRBV6-4 and TRBJ1-1; 7 bases are a match to TRBD1. This CDR3 is built from 14 residues. CDR1 is MRHNA, CDR2 SNTAGT, per germline. V lost 8 bases and J lost 7; bases outside the gene matches: 13. The CDR3 here is CASRVNDRDGEAFF. The CDR3 nucleotides read TGTGCCAGCCGAGTTAACGACAGGGACGGTGAAGCTTTCTTT.

The chain has TRBV6-6 and TRBJ2-5; TRBD2 is a possible D gene (6 bases). The CDR3 is 16 residues long. Trimming left V 5 bases short and J 9 bases short, with 25 bases between. CDR1 is MNHNY and CDR2 is SVGAGI in the germline V gene (reference sequence). The CDR3 DNA reads as TGTGCCAGCAGTCAACAGAAGGCTCTGGTGGGGGAGGCCCAGTACTTC. This gives the protein CASSQQKALVGEAQYF.

This clone showed up just a few times. J is TRBJ1-3 and V is TRBV6-5, with D possibly being TRBD1 (6 bases). There are 14 residues in the CDR3. Trimming took 2 bases from V and 4 from J, leaving 9 bases between them. The germline CDR1 and CDR2 sequences are MNHEY and SVGAGI. The DNA for the CDR3 is TGTGCCAGCAGTTACGGAGGACAGGGAAACACCATATATTTT. Translating it yields CASSYGGQGNTIYF.

The gene calls are TRBV28 and TRBJ2-2; 11 nucleotides line up with TRBD1. This CDR3 comprises 15 residues. In germline, CDR1 is MDHEN, CDR2 SYDVKM. After removal of 5 bases from V and 4 bases from J, the junction contained 3 bases not matched to a gene. CDR3 nucleotide sequence: TGTGCCAGCAGTAGGGACAGGGGGGGCACCGGGGAGCTGTTTTTT. Translating it yields CASSRDRGGTGELFF.

V usage is TRBV18 and J usage is TRBJ2-5, with TRBD1 identical over 7 bases. Germline CDR1 is KGHSH and CDR2 is LQKENI. J was trimmed by 1 base and V by 3 bases; bases with no gene match: 5. This CDR3 has 15 amino acids. The CDR3 region is CASSPRDRVQETQYF. CDR3 bases: TGTGCCAGCTCACCCCGAGACAGGGTCCAAGAGACCCAGTACTTC.

This chain joins TRBV4-1 and TRBJ1-3; D ambiguous. The CDR3 extends over 18 amino acids. From germline, CDR1 is MGHRA and CDR2 YSYEKL. V lost 4 bases and J lost 0, with 19 bases in between. CDR3 amino acids: CASSLQARAGFSGNTIYF. Written as DNA, the CDR3 is TGCGCCAGCAGCCTCCAAGCAAGAGCAGGCTTCTCTGGAAACACCATATATTTT.

This clone was seen a handful of times. The chain is built from TRBV6-5 and TRBJ2-2; a possible D gene is TRBD2 (5 bases). The CDR3 sequence is 14 residues long. V lost 4 bases and J 6 bases, leaving 12 bases between the germline ends. CDR1 and CDR2 from the germline V gene are MNHEY and SVGAGI. The CDR3 region is CASSLMRVAGELFF. CDR3 in DNA: TGTGCCAGCAGTTTAATGAGGGTCGCCGGGGAGCTGTTTTTT.

V and J are TRBV28 and TRBJ1-2, with D tentatively TRBD1 (6 bases). The CDR3 has 13 residues. Germline loops: CDR1 MDHEN, CDR2 SYDVKM. The V end was cut by 5 bases, the J end by 6 bases, with 13 bases between. The CDR3 reads CASSQQGFDGYTF. The DNA of the CDR3 is TGTGCCAGCAGTCAACAGGGATTTGATGGCTACACCTTC.

The J gene is TRBJ2-3, the V gene TRBV29-1; 9 bases align to TRBD2. CDR3 length equals 14 residues. Germline-derived CDR1 and CDR2 are SQVTM and ANQGSEA. The ends lost 4 bases at V and 2 bases at J; junction bases unmatched: 4. CDR3 residues: CSVVPSGTTDTQYF. CDR3 bases: TGCAGCGTTGTCCCTAGCGGGACCACAGATACGCAGTATTTT.

Only a few counts were recorded for this clone. The chain couples TRBV7-2 to TRBJ1-1; D ambiguous. CDR3 length: 13 residues. With 4 bases removed from V and 7 bases from J, the gap between germline ends came to 13 bases. Germline V gene data show CDR1 as SGHTA and CDR2 as FQGNSA. The CDR3 loop reads CASSWAQVYEAFF. CDR3 DNA: TGTGCCAGCAGCTGGGCCCAGGTATATGAAGCTTTCTTT.

V and J are TRBV6-1 and TRBJ1-6; D is possibly TRBD1 (6 bases). Per the germline V gene, CDR1 is MNHNS and CDR2 is SASEGT. V lost 3 bases and J lost 15, with 18 bases in between. This CDR3 is 14 amino acids long. CDR3 protein: CASSESQGWSILHF. In DNA form, the CDR3 reads TGTGCCAGCAGTGAGTCCCAGGGGTGGTCGATCCTCCACTTT.

The chain links TRBV20-1 to TRBJ1-1; D not resolved. The CDR3 covers 11 residues. Deletions cut 5 bases from V and 3 bases from J, with 7 bases between. Germline-derived CDR1 and CDR2 are DFQATT and SNEGSKA (reference sequence). Here the CDR3 reads CSASGHTEAFF. CDR3 bases: TGCAGTGCTTCAGGTCACACTGAAGCTTTCTTT.

The chain links TRBV7-8 to TRBJ1-1, with unresolved D. This CDR3 has 14 amino acids. The germline V and J ends were trimmed by 0 bases and 1 base, with 6 bases remaining between them. Germline CDR1 and CDR2: SGHVS and FQNEAQ. The CDR3 bases are TGTGCCAGCAGCTTAGCGGTAGAGAACACTGAAGCTTTCTTT. Translation gives CASSLAVENTEAFF.

The genes are TRBV19 and TRBJ2-3; 9 bases are shared with TRBD1. Germline CDR1 LNHDA, CDR2 SQIVND (reference sequence). After removal of 0 bases from V and 3 bases from J, the junction contained 13 bases not matched to a gene. The CDR3 is made up of 19 amino acids. Written as DNA, the CDR3 is TGTGCCAGTAGTATAGATTACTCGACAGGGGGGCCTATGACAGATACGCAGTATTTT. Residues: CASSIDYSTGGPMTDTQYF.

V is TRBV2 and J is TRBJ1-2, with a tentative D call TRBD1 (5 bases). V gave up 2 bases and J gave up 4 bases, with 14 bases separating them. The CDR3 extends over 15 amino acids. Germline CDR1 and CDR2: SNHLY and FYNNEI. CDR3: CASSEYVAGFYGYTF. CDR3 bases: TGTGCCAGCAGTGAATATGTGGCAGGGTTCTATGGCTACACCTTC.

The J gene is TRBJ1-6, the V gene TRBV2; weak D call: TRBD1 (6 bases). The germline V gene encodes CDR1 SNHLY and CDR2 FYNNEI. With 5 bases removed from V and 0 bases from J, the gap between germline ends came to 17 bases. This CDR3 has 18 amino acids. The CDR3 DNA sequence: TGTGCCAGCAGTCCGAGAACAGGGAGTCTCTCCTATAATTCACCCCTCCACTTT. Encoded protein: CASSPRTGSLSYNSPLHF.

This clone was observed a few times. CDR3 DNA sequence: TGTGCCAGCAGCGCGGGCCCGAACACTGAAGCTTTCTTT. Encoded protein: CASSAGPNTEAFF. The chain employs TRBV7-3 and TRBJ1-1; D remains unclear. This CDR3 contains 13 residues. Germline CDR1 SGHTA, CDR2 FQGTGA. V shed 5 bases and J shed 1 base, with 8 bases lying between them.

The V gene is TRBV4-1, the J gene TRBJ2-1; 9 bases are a match to TRBD2. Germline CDR1 is MGHRA and CDR2 is YSYEKL. CDR3 length: 14 residues. The trim removed 1 base at V and 7 bases at J, leaving 2 bases unmatched. The CDR3 protein is CASSQGGLANEQFF. CDR3 coding DNA: TGCGCCAGCAGCCAAGGGGGACTAGCAAATGAGCAGTTCTTC.